This record looks at one T cell receptor beta chain sequence and its context. Its antigen specificity is not known. To determine HCMV serostatus, a commercial ELISA kit was used to detect HCMV-specific IgG in serum. Peripheral blood mononuclear cells were isolated from blood by Ficoll density gradient centrifugation. The germline V gene supplies CDR1 KGHDR and CDR2 SFDVKD. The CDR3 holds 16 amino acids from the cysteine to the phenylalanine. The DNA is not on file. These data originate in a study of T cells expressing NK-cell markers (dated by TCRdb to the early 2020s). In the study overall: In sorted CD3+CD56+NKG2C+, CD3+CD56+NKG2C- and CD3+CD56-NKG2C+ T-cell subsets from several donors, TCR beta-chain repertoires were profiled. The eight sequenced donors were randomly selected healthy volunteers, three men and five women. Libraries were sequenced as 2 x 150 bp reads on Illumina HiSeq 2000/2500, MiSeq or NextSeq. Among the eight sequenced donors, seven were HCMV-seropositive and one was HCMV-seronegative. What the authors observed across the whole study: Those dominant clonotypes were again the most abundant among CD3+CD56-NKG2C+ cells in a handful of donors, at about 25-60.1%. Whether the expanded NKG2C-expressing T cell clones were specific for HCMV antigens remained unclear. In six donors, the dominant CD3+CD56+NKG2C+ clonotypes were found to rank among the top 10 CD8+ clonotypes and to make up about 1.0-7.5% of CD8+ T cells.

Sequencing used an Illumina HiSeq 2000. 5'RACE template switching, by which a universal primer site and unique molecular identifiers were added, was used to make TCR beta cDNA libraries. cDNA synthesis was primed from the TCR beta constant segment and was followed by two successive PCR amplification steps. In the authors' own workflow: Reads were demultiplexed and grouped by UMI with MIGEC, and clonotypes were assembled and quantified with MiTCR. Only TCR cDNA sequences supported by at least two reads were kept to exclude erroneous sequences. Downstream repertoire analysis used the tcR package, and clonotypes were matched across fractions by CDR3 nucleotide sequence plus V segment. Antigen specificity was annotated against VDJdb with VDJmatch, allowing one amino acid substitution in CDR3. Reprocessed by TCRdb, the reads give a single entry per CDR3 protein sequence, without DNA. The V and J calls were not made by the authors but by TCRdb's processing. This sample's table lists some 410,000 distinct CDR3 sequences. 6% to 8% of the sample lies in the top ten.

This chain is built from TRBV24-1 and TRBJ2-1; with no DNA, the TCRdb D assignment of TRBD2 cannot be verified. Material: blood T cells: a sorted CD56 or NKG2C T cell subset, CD4+ or CD8+ T cells, or bulk PBMC T cells (not recorded which). This TCR was recovered from a woman between 18 and 75 years old in good health. The CDR3 protein is CATSDFTRSKRNEQFF.